The 13 T cell receptor beta chains presented below share a single source sample, sequenced in a study of T cell clonality in common variable immunodeficiency (dated by TCRdb to between 2015 and 2017). Receptor libraries were prepared by the immunoSEQ multiplex PCR assay. The source is immuneACCESS, and TCRdb retained only in-frame sequences with V and J called. Part of the clones is not carried over; for the studies checked, unresolved V genes explain less than half of this, and the remainder is unexplained. For this sample the table reports around 55,000 clones, with no clone seen just once. The top ten clones comprise about 1.7% of the sample. What was sequenced was peripheral blood mononuclear cells. Receptors originate from a person aged 18 to 70 in good health.

In this sample, this clone turned up many times. CDR3 DNA (partial): TGCAGTGCTAGAGTGGACCCAGGGAAAAATCAGCCC. Its protein product is CSARVDPGKNQP. In full, the CDR3 is CSARVDPGKNQPQHF. The rearrangement joins TRBV20-1 to TRBJ1-5; possible D gene TRBD1, 5 bases. Read sequence stops 3 residues before the CDR3 end, and the germline J gene provides the missing end. There are 15 residues in the CDR3. Germline V gene sequence: CDR1 DFQATT, CDR2 SNEGSKA (reference sequence). V lost 1 base and J 4 bases, leaving 14 bases between the germline ends.

This clone was seen ten or more times. The DNA read from the CDR3 is TGTGCCAGCTCTTTCGGGGGGCCTGGAAACACC. Translation gives CASSFGGPGNT. The full-length CDR3 reads as CASSFGGPGNTIYF. The chain carries TRBV7-2 and TRBJ1-3; D perhaps matches TRBD1 (6 bases). The CDR3 end falls 3 residues outside the read, so it is completed with the germline J gene. The CDR3 is 14 residues long. V lost 8 bases and J lost 2, with 13 bases in between. Germline assignment: CDR1 SGHTA and CDR2 FQGNSA.

In this sample, this clone turned up a few times. The read comes to an end 3 residues before the CDR3 does, leaving the germline J gene to fill in the end. The chain combines TRBV6-2 or TRBV6-3 with TRBJ1-1; D gene ambiguous. The CDR3 spans 14 residues. Per germline, CDR1 MNHEY and CDR2 SVGEGT. V dropped 1 base and J dropped 2 bases, with 8 bases sitting between them. CDR3 in amino acids: CASSYWQFNTEAFF. The part of the CDR3 DNA that was read is TGTGCCAGCAGTTACTGGCAGTTTAACACTGAA.

This clone has ten or more counts. The read ends 3 residues before the CDR3 terminus; that terminus is restored from the germline J gene. This rearrangement joins TRBV19 to TRBJ1-1; TRBD1 agrees at 10 bases. Germline V gene data show CDR1 as LNHDA and CDR2 as SQIVND (reference sequence). The CDR3 contains 16 residues. V shed 7 bases and J 0 bases; nucleotides not matched to a gene: 8. The CDR3 protein is CASTSGQGRVNTEAFF. Incomplete CDR3 DNA: TGTGCCAGTACCTCGGGACAGGGGAGAGTGAACACTGAA. Full variable domain (remainder filled in from reference TRBV19 and TRBJ1-1): DGGITQSPKYLFRKEGQNVTLSCEQNLNHDAMYWYRQDPGQGLRLIYYSQIVNDFQKGDIAEGYSVSREKKESFPLTVTSAQKNPTAFYLCASTSGQGRVNTEAFFGQGTRLTVV.

In regard to this clone: The DNA ends 3 residues before the CDR3 does, and the rest of the CDR3 is filled in from the germline J gene. The chain links TRBV10-2 to TRBJ2-1, with D uncertain. Trimming left V 8 bases short and J 9 bases short, with 8 bases between. The CDR3 contains 10 residues. Per the germline V gene, CDR1 is WSHSY and CDR2 is SAAADI. CDR3 protein: CASPISEQFF. The covered CDR3 bases are TGCGCCAGCCCAATCAGTGAG.

In this sample, this clone turned up many times. Read sequence stops 3 residues before the CDR3 end, and the germline J gene provides the missing end. The chain uses TRBV19 and TRBJ2-3; 8 bases fit TRBD1. Per the germline V gene, CDR1 is LNHDA and CDR2 is SQIVND (reference sequence). The CDR3 is made up of 15 amino acids. V was clipped by 3 bases and J by 6 bases; unmatched bases: 8. The covered CDR3 bases are TGTGCCAGTAGTATCCAGGGGGCGCAGCTCGATACG. The encoded protein is CASSIQGAQLDT. The full CDR3 sequence reads CASSIQGAQLDTQYF.

This clone was seen ten or more times. The CDR3 end lies 3 residues beyond the end of the read and is filled in from the germline J gene. The chain joins TRBV6-4 to TRBJ2-3; D unresolved. The CDR3 spans 14 residues. CDR1 and CDR2 from the germline V gene are MRHNA and SNTAGT. V shed 5 bases and J shed 1 base, with 10 bases lying between them. The CDR3 here is CASSRTFGTDTQYF. The part of the CDR3 DNA that was read is TGTGCCAGCAGTCGAACATTTGGCACAGATACG.

This clone was recorded many times. The CDR3 end falls 3 residues outside the read, so it is completed with the germline J gene. V is TRBV30 and J is TRBJ2-3, with D uncertain. Trimming cost V 6 bases and J 1 base, with 2 bases left between them. From germline, CDR1 is GTSNPN and CDR2 SVGIG (reference sequence). The CDR3 spans 10 residues. The CDR3 is CACCTDTQYF. CDR3 DNA (partial): TGTGCCTGCTGCACAGATACG.

This clone was recorded at least ten times. The missing CDR3 end, 3 residues past where the read stops, is filled in from the germline J gene. The V call is TRBV14, the J call TRBJ2-3; 7 nucleotides agree with TRBD1. CDR1 is SGHDN and CDR2 is FVKESK in the germline V gene. CDR3 length equals 17 residues. J lost 0 bases, V lost 4 bases, and 10 bases had no gene match. This CDR3 is CASSPVTGSISTDTQYF. The CDR3 DNA, read in part, is TGTGCCAGCAGCCCAGTGACAGGGTCGATTAGCACAGATACG.

This clone was recorded many times. The read terminates 3 residues before the CDR3 end, so the remaining end is supplied by the germline J gene. This chain joins TRBV10-3 and TRBJ2-3, with 7 bases fitting TRBD2. V shed 7 bases, J shed 0 bases, and the junction held 22 bases outside the gene matches. Germline V gene data show CDR1 as ENHRY and CDR2 as SYGVKD. The CDR3 is 20 residues long. The sequenced CDR3 bases are TGTGCCATCATGGGGCGAGCGGGGAAAGTTCCTGATTCTAGCACAGATACG. It is translated as CAIMGRAGKVPDSSTDT. The entire CDR3 sequence reads CAIMGRAGKVPDSSTDTQYF.

This clone was recorded many times. This CDR3 is CASSLTAEPDFSTDTQYF. The CDR3 DNA, read in part, is TGTGCCAGCAGCTTAACGGCGGAGCCAGACTTTAGCACAGATACG. J is TRBJ2-3 and V is TRBV7-3; D gene uncertain. Read sequence stops 3 residues before the CDR3 end, and the germline J gene provides the missing end. This CDR3 has 18 amino acids. Germline V gene data show CDR1 as SGHTA and CDR2 as FQGTGA. V lost 0 bases to trimming and J lost 0 bases, with 16 bases between them.

This clone was recorded a few times. The read comes to an end 3 residues before the CDR3 does, leaving the germline J gene to fill in the end. The rearrangement uses TRBV5-1 and TRBJ2-7; 13 bases fit TRBD2. From germline, CDR1 is SGHRS and CDR2 YFSETQ. Losses at the gene ends were 2 bases for V and 5 bases for J; bases not matched to a gene: 4. The CDR3 covers 15 residues. The CDR3 here is CASSFGGLAGDEQYF. The sequenced CDR3 bases are TGCGCCAGCAGCTTCGGTGGACTAGCGGGAGACGAG.

The table lists this clone with many counts. The read gets to within 3 residues of the CDR3 end, and the germline J gene fills in the rest. This chain links TRBV19 with TRBJ1-1; D possibly corresponds to TRBD1 (5 bases). V lost 4 bases to trimming and J lost 1 base, with 7 bases between them. The CDR3 is 13 residues long. CDR1 is LNHDA and CDR2 is SQIVND in the germline V gene (reference sequence). CDR3 DNA (partial): TGTGCCAGTAGTACACAGGCGAACACTGAA. Translating it yields CASSTQANTE. The CDR3, in full, reads CASSTQANTEAFF.